A selection of T cell receptor beta chains follows, all from one sample in a study of a mutant IDH1 vaccine in newly diagnosed glioma. TCRdb's table, derived via immunoSEQ multiplex PCR, lists solely in-frame clones and lacks some. The top ten hold about 4% of the sample, which has around 57,000 clones, around four fifths seen once. These receptors' antigens are unknown. This sample comprised PBMCs, obtained from a glioma patient whose treatment included an IDH1 peptide vaccine. The source is a man under 40 with glioma. CDR3s include the opening cysteine and the closing phenylalanine or tryptophan. The D gene is left open where the match is weak. Not all rows give a size; the values are once, few, many and, for expanded clones, a class.

j_call d_call v_call clone_size cdr3_aa cdr3_nt
TRBJ1-2 . TRBV16 . CASSRQFNYGYTF TGTGCCAGCAGCCGACAGTTTAACTATGGCTACACCTTC
TRBJ1-4 TRBD1 TRBV27 . CATQRQGATNEKLFF TGTGCCACACAGAGGCAGGGGGCAACTAATGAAAAACTGTTTTTT
TRBJ2-7 . TRBV27 . CASSLLDGSYEQYF TGTGCCAGCAGTTTATTGGACGGTTCCTACGAGCAGTACTTC
TRBJ1-6 TRBD1 TRBV7-2 . CASSLATGNNSPLHF TGTGCCAGCAGCTTAGCGACAGGGAATAATTCACCCCTCCACTTT
TRBJ1-4 TRBD1 TRBV5-1 . CASSLVGGRGIEKLFF TGCGCCAGCAGCTTGGTTGGTGGCAGGGGGATAGAAAAACTGTTTTTT
TRBJ1-6 . TRBV28 . CASSFSGIGPPLHF TGTGCCAGCAGTTTTTCAGGGATCGGGCCACCCCTCCACTTT
TRBJ1-4 . TRBV18 . CASSPLGEKLFF TGTGCCAGCTCCCCTCTAGGGGAAAAACTGTTTTTT
TRBJ1-5 TRBD1 TRBV28 . CASRHRDRVLFSQHF TGTGCCAGCAGGCACCGGGACAGGGTTTTGTTTTCCCAGCATTTT
TRBJ1-2 . TRBV30 . CAWSVRGSSYGYTF TGTGCCTGGAGTGTACGGGGAAGTTCCTATGGCTACACCTTC
TRBJ1-1 . TRBV11-2 . CASSTAGWAGTPNTEAFF TGTGCCAGCAGCACAGCGGGGTGGGCCGGAACTCCGAACACTGAAGCTTTCTTT
TRBJ1-4 . TRBV18 . CASSPPGAREKLFF TGTGCCAGCTCACCACCGGGGGCGCGGGAAAAACTGTTTTTT
TRBJ1-2 . TRBV5-1 once CASSLGDPRDYGYTF TGCGCCAGCAGCTTGGGCGACCCACGGGACTATGGCTACACCTTC